These T cell receptor beta chains were read from a single sample in a study of T cell responses to AZD1222 COVID-19 vaccine. Method: immunoSEQ multiplex PCR; TCRdb's copy keeps in-frame clones and lacks some. The sample gives about 100,000 clones, about 86% of which show up once; about 3% is in the top ten. The sample consisted of peripheral blood, taken on day 0 of AZD1222 vaccination. The receptors derive from an adult in good health. Each CDR3 is given with its conserved first and last residue. Each record gives: clone size, D gene, J gene, V gene, CDR3 DNA, CDR3 protein. D genes are given only for firm matches. Clone size, where shown, is once, few, many, or a class for clones that have expanded.

>-|-|TRBJ2-1|TRBV7-2
TGTGCCAGCAGCTTAGGGCTAGCGAGAGCCAATGAGCAGTTCTTC
CASSLGLARANEQFF
>once|-|TRBJ2-7|TRBV7-2
TGTGCCAGCAGCGCCCCATCCCCCAGTCCGAGGGAGCAGTACTTC
CASSAPSPSPREQYF
>-|TRBD1|TRBJ1-4|TRBV25-1
TGTGCCAGCAACCCGGACAGGGGTGGTGAAAAACTGTTTTTT
CASNPDRGGEKLFF
>-|-|TRBJ1-5|TRBV18
TGTGCCAGCTCAGGGGGCGGGGGCGGTAATCAGCCCCAGCATTTT
CASSGGGGGNQPQHF
>once|TRBD1|TRBJ2-7|TRBV30
TGTGCCTGGAGGACAGGGGGGCCGTCCTACGAGCAGTACTTC
CAWRTGGPSYEQYF
>-|-|TRBJ1-2|TRBV4-1
TGCGCCAGCAGTCCCGGGAGGGGAAACTATGGCTACACCTTC
CASSPGRGNYGYTF
>few|TRBD1|TRBJ2-1|TRBV27
TGTGCCACCGCGGAACAGGGGATCCACTACAATGAGCAGTTCTTC
CATAEQGIHYNEQFF
>-|-|TRBJ2-1|TRBV25-1
TGTGCCAGCACCCACCCCCGGGAGTCCGACAGCTCCTACAATGAGCAGTTCTTC
CASTHPRESDSSYNEQFF
>-|-|TRBJ1-1|TRBV9
TGTGCCAGCAGCGTAGGTCCAGGGGCTTTCTTT
CASSVGPGAFF
>-|-|TRBJ2-1|TRBV5-4
TGTGCCAGCAGCTTGAATGGCCAGTACAATGAGCAGTTCTTC
CASSLNGQYNEQFF
>-|-|TRBJ2-2|TRBV18
TGTGCCAGCTCCCCCCAGGGGCGCGGCACCGGGGAGCTGTTTTTT
CASSPQGRGTGELFF
>-|-|TRBJ1-1|TRBV6-5
TGTGCCAGCATCTCGAACACTGAAGCTTTCTTT
CASISNTEAFF
>-|-|TRBJ2-1|TRBV10-3
TGTGCCATCAGTGAGTCGGGGGGGGCCAATGAGCAGTTCTTC
CAISESGGANEQFF
>-|TRBD2|TRBJ2-7|TRBV3-1/TRBV3-2
TGTGCCAGCAGCCAGTCGGGGGGGGCACGGGGCGAGCAGTACTTC
CASSQSGGARGEQYF
>-|-|TRBJ2-2|TRBV15
TGTGCCACCAGCAGAGATGGTTGGGGGCAAGGCTTGAACACCGGGGAGCTGTTTTTT
CATSRDGWGQGLNTGELFF
>-|-|TRBJ2-2|TRBV6-5
TGTGCCACCGGGGAGGGAGGGGGCCACACCGGGGAGCTGTTTTTT
CATGEGGGHTGELFF
>once|TRBD1|TRBJ1-6|TRBV6-5
TGTGCCAGCAGCAACGGACAGGTTGTTAATTCACCCCTCCACTTT
CASSNGQVVNSPLHF
>-|-|TRBJ2-3|TRBV11-2
TGTGCCAGCAGCTTAGGCAACACAGATACGCAGTATTTT
CASSLGNTDTQYF
>-|-|TRBJ2-7|TRBV19
TGTGCCAGTAGTATCACAGGAGACTACGAGCAGTACTTC
CASSITGDYEQYF